The sequence of this T cell receptor beta chain was determined in a study of breast tumors, draining lymph nodes, adjacent tissues. Findings and caveats of the study: The lymph node origin of tumor T cells was framed as consistent with a hypothesis, not demonstrated. Tumor repertoires ranked between lymph nodes and nontumor tissue in diversity, with V and J gene preferences. Tumor and nontumor repertoires were significantly more similar in luminal-like than in basal-like breast cancer. Most tumor T cells seemingly derive from lymph node, then expand in tumor.

Per the germline V gene, CDR1 is DFQATT and CDR2 is SNEGSKA (reference sequence). The length of the CDR3 is 18 residues. The lymph nodes were axillary draining lymph nodes from breast cancer patients. Turning to this clonotype: Its matching antigen is unknown. One end of the junction is discordant with germline, which a read error may explain.

TCRdb re-derived calls from the multiplex PCR reads in MiXCR, one entry per CDR3 protein. The sample contains around 150,000 distinct CDR3 sequences, about 22% of which appear only once. The clonotype comes from a female donor with breast cancer. Some clones in this sample may be carry-over from other donors' samples. This chain links TRBV20-1 with TRBJ2-5, with TRBD2 identical over 9 bases. Sequenced sample: axillary lymph node tissue. CDR3 in amino acids: CSASGGAGGGEFQGTQYF. The CDR3 DNA reads as TGCAGTGCTAGCGGGGGTGCGGGAGGGGGGGAATTCCAAGGGACCCAGTACTTC.